This T cell receptor (beta chain) was recorded in a study of cytomegalovirus exposure and HLA in healthy donors. Use of 60 Vbeta and 13 Jbeta primers characterized the PCR. Clones were sequenced by immunoSEQ multiplex PCR, and TCRdb holds only the in-frame ones, with some missing. This sample has approximately 100,000 clones, with around 75% found just once. Study-wide points: A likely sequencing artifact accounted for one observed cluster of highly shared sequence variants. A later examination showed that TCR association rates differed by HLA locus, with DRB1 most and HLA-C fewest.

Trimming took 0 bases from V and 0 from J, leaving 11 bases between them. CDR1 and CDR2 (germline): SGHRS, YFSETQ. The CDR3 consists of 16 residues. Each donor was healthy, and each was a bone marrow donor. This clone was counted a single time. Antigen specificity is unknown. Other DNA sequences of this sample code for an identical CDR3. The sequencing sample was made of PBMCs. The gene calls are TRBV5-1 and TRBJ2-3; tentative D call: TRBD2 (6 bases). The TCR sequence derives from a male donor in good health and CMV-seropositive. In nucleotides, the CDR3 is TGCGCCAGCAGCTTGGGGCTAGCGACTAGCACAGATACGCAGTATTTT. Its protein product is CASSLGLATSTDTQYF.